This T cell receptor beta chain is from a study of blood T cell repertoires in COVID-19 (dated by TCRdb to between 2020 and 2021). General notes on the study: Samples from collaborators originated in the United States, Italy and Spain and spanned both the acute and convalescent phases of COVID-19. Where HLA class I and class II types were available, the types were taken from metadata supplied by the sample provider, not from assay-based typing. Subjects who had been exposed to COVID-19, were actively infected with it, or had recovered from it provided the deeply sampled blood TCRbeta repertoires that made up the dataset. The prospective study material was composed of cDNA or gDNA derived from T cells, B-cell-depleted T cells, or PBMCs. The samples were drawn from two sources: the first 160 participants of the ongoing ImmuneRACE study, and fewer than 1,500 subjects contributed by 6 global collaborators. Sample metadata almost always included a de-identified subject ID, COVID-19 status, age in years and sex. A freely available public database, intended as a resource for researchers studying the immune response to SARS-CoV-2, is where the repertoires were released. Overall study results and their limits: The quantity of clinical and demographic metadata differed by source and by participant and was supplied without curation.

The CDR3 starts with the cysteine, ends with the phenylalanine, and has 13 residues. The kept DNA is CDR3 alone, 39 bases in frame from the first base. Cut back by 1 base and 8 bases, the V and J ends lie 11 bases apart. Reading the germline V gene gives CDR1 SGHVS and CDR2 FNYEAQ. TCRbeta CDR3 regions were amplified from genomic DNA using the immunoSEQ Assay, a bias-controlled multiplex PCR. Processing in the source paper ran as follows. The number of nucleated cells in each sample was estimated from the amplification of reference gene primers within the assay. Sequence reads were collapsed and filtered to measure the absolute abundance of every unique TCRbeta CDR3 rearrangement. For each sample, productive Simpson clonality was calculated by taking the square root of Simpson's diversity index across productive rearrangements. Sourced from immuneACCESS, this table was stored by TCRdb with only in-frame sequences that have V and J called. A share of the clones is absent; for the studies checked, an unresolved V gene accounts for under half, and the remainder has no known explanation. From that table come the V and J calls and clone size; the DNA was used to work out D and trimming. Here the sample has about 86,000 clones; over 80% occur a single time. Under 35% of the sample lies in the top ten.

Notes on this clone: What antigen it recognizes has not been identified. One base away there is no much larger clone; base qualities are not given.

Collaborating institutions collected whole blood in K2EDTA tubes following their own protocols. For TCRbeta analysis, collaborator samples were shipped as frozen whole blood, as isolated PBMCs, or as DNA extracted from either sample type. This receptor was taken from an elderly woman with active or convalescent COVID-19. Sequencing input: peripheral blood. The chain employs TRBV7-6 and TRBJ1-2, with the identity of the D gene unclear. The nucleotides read TGTGCCAGCAGCTTAGGGAGGTCTGGGGGCTACACCTTC. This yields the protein CASSLGRSGGYTF.